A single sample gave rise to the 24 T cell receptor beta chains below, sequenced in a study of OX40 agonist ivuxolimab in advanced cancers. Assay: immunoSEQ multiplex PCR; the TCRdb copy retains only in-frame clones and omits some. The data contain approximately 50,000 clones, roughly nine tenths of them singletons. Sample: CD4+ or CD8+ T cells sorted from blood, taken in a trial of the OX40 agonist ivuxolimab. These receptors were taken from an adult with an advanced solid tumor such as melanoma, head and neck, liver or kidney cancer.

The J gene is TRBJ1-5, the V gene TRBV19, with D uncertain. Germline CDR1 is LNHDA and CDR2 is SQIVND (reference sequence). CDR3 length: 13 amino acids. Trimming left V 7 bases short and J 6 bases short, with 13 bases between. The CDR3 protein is CASNLLRGQPQHF. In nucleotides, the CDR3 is TGTGCCAGTAATCTCCTACGGGGTCAGCCCCAGCATTTT.

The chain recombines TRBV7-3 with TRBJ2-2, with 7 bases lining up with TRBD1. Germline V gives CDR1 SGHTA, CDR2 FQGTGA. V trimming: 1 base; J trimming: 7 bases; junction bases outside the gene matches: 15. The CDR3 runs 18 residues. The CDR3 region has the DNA TGTGCCAGCAGCTTAAACAGGGGCGATCTGGCGAGCGGCGGGGAGCTGTTTTTT. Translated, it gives CASSLNRGDLASGGELFF.

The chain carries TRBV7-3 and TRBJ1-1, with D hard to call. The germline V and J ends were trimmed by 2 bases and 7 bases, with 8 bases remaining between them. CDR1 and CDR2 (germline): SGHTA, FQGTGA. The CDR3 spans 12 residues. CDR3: CASSLDNSEAFF. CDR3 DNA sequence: TGTGCCAGCAGCTTAGATAATAGTGAAGCTTTCTTT. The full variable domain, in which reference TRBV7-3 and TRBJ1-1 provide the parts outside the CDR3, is GAGVSQTPSNKVTEKGKYVELRCDPISGHTALYWYRQSLGQGPEFLIYFQGTGAADDSGLPNDRFFAVRPEGSVSTLKIQRTERGDSAVYLCASSLDNSEAFFGQGTRLTVV.

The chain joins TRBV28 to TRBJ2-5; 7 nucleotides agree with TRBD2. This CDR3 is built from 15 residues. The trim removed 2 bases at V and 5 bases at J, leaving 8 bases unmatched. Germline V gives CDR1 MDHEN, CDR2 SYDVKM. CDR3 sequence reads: CASSLATGGVETQYF. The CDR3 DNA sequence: TGTGCCAGCAGTTTAGCCACGGGAGGTGTGGAGACCCAGTACTTC.

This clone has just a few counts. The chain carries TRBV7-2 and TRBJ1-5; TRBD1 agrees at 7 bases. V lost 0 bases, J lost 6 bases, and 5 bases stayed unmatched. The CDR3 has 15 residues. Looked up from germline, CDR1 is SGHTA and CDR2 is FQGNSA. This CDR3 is CASSLAGGGGQPQHF. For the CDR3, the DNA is TGTGCCAGCAGCTTAGCAGGGGGCGGTGGTCAGCCCCAGCATTTT.

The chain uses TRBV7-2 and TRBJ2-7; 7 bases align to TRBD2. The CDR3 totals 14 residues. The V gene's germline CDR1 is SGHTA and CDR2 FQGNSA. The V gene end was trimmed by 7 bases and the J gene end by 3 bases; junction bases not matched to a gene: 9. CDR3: CASTMGGNRYEQYF. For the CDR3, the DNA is TGTGCCAGCACCATGGGGGGGAACCGCTACGAGCAGTACTTC. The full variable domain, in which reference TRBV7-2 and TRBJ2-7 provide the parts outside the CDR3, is GAGVSQSPSNKVTEKGKDVELRCDPISGHTALYWYRQSLGQGLEFLIYFQGNSAPDKSGLPSDRFSAERTGGSVSTLTIQRTQQEDSAVYLCASTMGGNRYEQYFGPGTRLTVT.

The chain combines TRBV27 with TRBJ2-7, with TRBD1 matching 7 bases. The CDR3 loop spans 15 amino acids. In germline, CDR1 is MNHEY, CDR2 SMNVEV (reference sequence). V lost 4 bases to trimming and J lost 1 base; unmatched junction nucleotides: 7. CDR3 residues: CASSYLGTVSYEQYF. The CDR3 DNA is TGTGCCAGCAGTTATTTGGGGACAGTATCCTACGAGCAGTACTTC.

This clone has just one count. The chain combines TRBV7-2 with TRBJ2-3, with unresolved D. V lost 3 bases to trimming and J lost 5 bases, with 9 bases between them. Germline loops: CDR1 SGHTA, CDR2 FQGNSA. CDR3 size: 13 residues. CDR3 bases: TGTGCCAGCAGCTTTAGCAGAAGAGATACGCAGTATTTT. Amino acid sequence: CASSFSRRDTQYF.

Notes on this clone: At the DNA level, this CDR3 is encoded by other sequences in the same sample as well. The CDR3 sequence is CAISESGGLETQYF. The CDR3 region has the DNA TGTGCCATCAGTGAGTCCGGGGGGCTTGAGACCCAGTACTTC. This sequence joins TRBV10-3 and TRBJ2-5, with D tentatively TRBD2 (7 bases). CDR1 is ENHRY, CDR2 SYGVKD, per germline. The CDR3 loop spans 14 amino acids. V lost 0 bases and J 5 bases, leaving 10 bases between the germline ends.

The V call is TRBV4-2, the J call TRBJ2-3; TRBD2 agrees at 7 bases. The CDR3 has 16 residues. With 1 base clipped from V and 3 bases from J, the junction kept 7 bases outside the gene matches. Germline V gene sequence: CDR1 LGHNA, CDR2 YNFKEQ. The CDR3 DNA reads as TGTGCCAGCAGCCAAGTCCCGGGACTAAGTACAGATACGCAGTATTTT. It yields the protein CASSQVPGLSTDTQYF.

The CDR3 loop reads CASSPGAGEGTQYF. In nucleotides, the CDR3 is TGTGCCAGCAGCCCGGGAGCGGGAGAGGGGACCCAGTACTTC. This chain uses TRBV4-2 with TRBJ2-5; 8 bases are shared with TRBD2. V shed 4 bases and J 7 bases; nucleotides not matched to a gene: 8. In germline, CDR1 is LGHNA, CDR2 YNFKEQ. The CDR3 is 14 amino acids.

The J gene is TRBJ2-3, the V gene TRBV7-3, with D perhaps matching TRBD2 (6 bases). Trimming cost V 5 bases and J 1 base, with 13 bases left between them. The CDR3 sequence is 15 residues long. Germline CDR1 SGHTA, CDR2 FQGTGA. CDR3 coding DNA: TGTGCCAGCAGCCAAGGAGGGGCCCGCACAGATACGCAGTATTTT. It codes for CASSQGGARTDTQYF.

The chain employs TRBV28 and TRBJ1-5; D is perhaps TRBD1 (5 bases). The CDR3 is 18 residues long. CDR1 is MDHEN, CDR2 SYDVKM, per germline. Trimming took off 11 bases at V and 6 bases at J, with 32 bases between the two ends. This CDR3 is CACETWVSGGVRAQPQHF. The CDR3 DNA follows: TGTGCCTGCGAGACCTGGGTCAGTGGGGGGGTCAGGGCTCAGCCCCAGCATTTT.

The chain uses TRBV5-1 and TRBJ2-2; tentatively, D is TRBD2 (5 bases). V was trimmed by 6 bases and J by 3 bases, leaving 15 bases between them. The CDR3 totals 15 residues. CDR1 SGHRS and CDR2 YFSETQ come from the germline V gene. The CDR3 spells CASKTGSADTGELFF. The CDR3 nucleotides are TGCGCCAGCAAAACTGGTAGCGCCGACACCGGGGAGCTGTTTTTT.

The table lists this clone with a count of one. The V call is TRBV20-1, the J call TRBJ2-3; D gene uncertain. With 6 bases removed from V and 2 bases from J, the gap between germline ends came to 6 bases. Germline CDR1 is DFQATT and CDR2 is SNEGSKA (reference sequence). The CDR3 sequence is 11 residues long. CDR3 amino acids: CSAPITDTQYF. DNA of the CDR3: TGCAGTGCCCCGATCACAGATACGCAGTATTTT.

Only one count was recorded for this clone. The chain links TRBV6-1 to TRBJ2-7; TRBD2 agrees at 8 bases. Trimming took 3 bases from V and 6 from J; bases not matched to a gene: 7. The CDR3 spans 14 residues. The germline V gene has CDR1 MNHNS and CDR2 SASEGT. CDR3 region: CASSDRAGESEQYF. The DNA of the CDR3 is TGTGCCAGCAGTGATCGAGCGGGAGAAAGCGAGCAGTACTTC.

CDR3 residues: CASRPRQGRDTEAFF. DNA for the CDR3: TGCGCCAGCAGACCTCGACAGGGCCGCGACACTGAAGCTTTCTTT. The chain links TRBV5-1 to TRBJ1-1; 7 nucleotides match TRBD1. With 5 bases clipped from V and 3 bases from J, the junction kept 10 bases outside the gene matches. CDR1 is SGHRS, CDR2 YFSETQ, per germline. This CDR3 has 15 residues.

CDR3 DNA: TGTGCCAGCAGCACGAACCAAGAGACCCAGTACTTC. Translation: CASSTNQETQYF. The chain links TRBV9 to TRBJ2-5; no clear D gene. Germline CDR1 reads SGDLS; CDR2 reads YYNGEE. The germline V and J ends were trimmed by 4 bases and 0 bases, with 4 bases remaining between them. This CDR3 spans 12 amino acids.

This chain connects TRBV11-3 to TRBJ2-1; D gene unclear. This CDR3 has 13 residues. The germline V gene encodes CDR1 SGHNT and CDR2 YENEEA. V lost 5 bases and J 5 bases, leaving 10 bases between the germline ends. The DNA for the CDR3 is TGTGCCAGCAGCCTATATCGGGACAATGAGCAGTTCTTC. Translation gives CASSLYRDNEQFF.

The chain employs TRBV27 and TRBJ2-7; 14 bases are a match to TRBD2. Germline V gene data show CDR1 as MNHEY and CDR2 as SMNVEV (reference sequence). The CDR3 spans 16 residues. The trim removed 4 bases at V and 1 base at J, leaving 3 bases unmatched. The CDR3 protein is CASSSGTSGGSYEQYF. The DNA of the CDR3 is TGTGCCAGCAGTTCAGGGACTAGCGGGGGTTCCTACGAGCAGTACTTC.

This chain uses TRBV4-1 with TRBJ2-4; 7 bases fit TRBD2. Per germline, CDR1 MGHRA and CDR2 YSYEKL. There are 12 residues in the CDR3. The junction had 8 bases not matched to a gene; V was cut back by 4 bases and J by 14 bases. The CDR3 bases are TGCGCCAGCAGCCCTCATTGGGAGGGCGAGTACTTC. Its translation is CASSPHWEGEYF.

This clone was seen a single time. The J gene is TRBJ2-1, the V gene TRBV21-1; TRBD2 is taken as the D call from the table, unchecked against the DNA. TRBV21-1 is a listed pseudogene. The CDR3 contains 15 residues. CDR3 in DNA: TGTGCCAGCCGCACCCACTTATCTCCCCGCGATGAGCAGTTCTTC. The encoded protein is CASRTHLSPRDEQFF.

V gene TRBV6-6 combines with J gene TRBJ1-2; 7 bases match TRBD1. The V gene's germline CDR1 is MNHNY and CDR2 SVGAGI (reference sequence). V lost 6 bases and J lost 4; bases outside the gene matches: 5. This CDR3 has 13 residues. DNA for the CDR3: TGTGCCAGCAGGCCCACAGGGGCCTATGGCTACACCTTC. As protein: CASRPTGAYGYTF.

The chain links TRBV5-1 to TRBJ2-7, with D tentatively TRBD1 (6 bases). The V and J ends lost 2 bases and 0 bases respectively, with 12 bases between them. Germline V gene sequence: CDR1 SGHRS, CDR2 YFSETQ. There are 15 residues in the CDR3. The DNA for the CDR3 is TGCGCCAGCAGCTTTCAAGGGGGTACCTCCTACGAGCAGTACTTC. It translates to CASSFQGGTSYEQYF. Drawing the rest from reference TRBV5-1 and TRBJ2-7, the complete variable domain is KAGVTQTPRYLIKTRGQQVTLSCSPISGHRSVSWYQQTPGQGLQFLFEYFSETQRNKGNFPGRFSGRQFSNSRSEMNVSTLELGDSALYLCASSFQGGTSYEQYFGPGTRLTVT.